This TCR beta chain was captured in a study of blood T cell repertoires in COVID-19. Study information: The study drew acute and convalescent COVID-19 samples from the United States, Italy and Spain. T cells, B-cell-depleted T cells, or PBMCs provided the cDNA or gDNA that served as material.

Individuals drawn from 24 US areas were about 18 to 95 years old. As originally analysed: Nucleated cell number was recorded as an estimate derived from reference gene primer amplification. Method: immunoSEQ multiplex PCR; TCRdb's copy keeps in-frame clones and lacks some. The DNA was the basis for D and trimming; V, J and clone size are from that table. Here the sample spans over 400,000 clones, 80% to 90% being singletons. CDR3 length: 16 residues. CDR1 MDHEN and CDR2 SYDVKM come from the germline V gene. V lost 4 bases to trimming and J lost 7 bases; unmatched junction nucleotides: 12. This chain links TRBV28 with TRBJ1-3; 8 nucleotides align to TRBD1. The receptor comes from a woman in her fifties or sixties who had recovered from COVID-19. The sequenced sample consisted of PBMCs or T cells enriched from blood (not recorded which). CDR3 residues: CASSSTTGAQGNTIYF. CDR3 bases: TGTGCCAGCAGTTCCACGACAGGGGCGCAGGGGAACACCATATATTTT.